This T cell receptor (beta chain) was sequenced for a study of patients and donors after allogeneic stem cell transplantation. Germline V gives CDR1 KGHDR, CDR2 SFDVKD. The CDR3 has 14 residues. The V end lost 3 bases, the J end lost 3 bases, and 10 bases lay between the germline ends. From the RT-PCR reads, TCRdb called clonotypes with MiXCR, one entry per CDR3 protein. The sample yields a few hundred thousand distinct CDR3 sequences, roughly an eighth seen once. This clonotype was detected only a few times. The sample taken for sequencing was blood, either unsorted or a sorted T cell fraction (not recorded which). This TCR derives from a human donor who was either an allogeneic HSCT recipient or a stem cell or donor lymphocyte infusion donor (not recorded which). It is not recorded whose cells these are; they may come from a transplant donor. The chain is built from TRBV24-1 and TRBJ2-5, with D maybe TRBD1 (6 bases). DNA of the CDR3: TGTGCCACCAGTGATATAGGACAGAAAGAGACCCAGTACTTC. This translates into CATSDIGQKETQYF.